The clone carrying this T cell receptor (beta chain) was seen only a few times. As yet, its antigen is unknown. V gave up 0 bases and J gave up 0 bases, with 6 bases separating them. The CDR3 contains 15 residues. CDR1 and CDR2 (germline): LNHNV, YYDKDF (reference sequence). These data belong to a study of blood T cells in healthy people across ages. Broader study findings: Measured against age, TCR beta diversity per million T cells decreased in a roughly linear manner.

Those donating, healthy Caucasian individuals from Russia, were aged 6 to 90. Collection of approximately 9.3 milliliters of peripheral blood was performed for each donor. A minimum of 7 million PBMCs was isolated per sample. Then a second PCR, running about 6 to 12 cycles, was carried out with a sample-barcoded 5' primer and a J-beta primer mix. TCRdb re-analysed the 5' RACE reads in MiXCR, keeping a single row per CDR3 protein. The table has 1.5 million to 2 million distinct CDR3 sequences, 49% seen once. The receptor comes from a woman between 35 and 50 years old in good health. Sequencing was performed on blood. This rearrangement joins TRBV15 to TRBJ1-5; D not resolved. CDR3 nucleotides: TGTGCCACCAGCAGAGATCGAAGTAGCAATCAGCCCCAGCATTTT. It is translated as CATSRDRSSNQPQHF.